This section outlines one T cell receptor (beta chain) sequence together with its context. What it binds is unknown. Splitting of each subset's genomic DNA was done evenly across several immunoSEQ plates. Generated by immunoSEQ multiplex PCR, the TCRdb table keeps only in-frame clones and is missing some. Of 1,100,000 or so clones listed, 78% are singletons. This record belongs to a study of shared clonotypes between healthy human individuals. Whole-study results and caveats: In general, naive subsets displayed greater estimated richness than memory subsets did.

Sequences were obtained from memory CD4+ T cells from PBMCs. Specified subset: CD45RA-negative fraction. The source of this sequence is a man between 18 and 35 years old in good health. Some clones in this sample may be carry-over from other donors' samples.

The CDR3 here is CASSLGAGLGYTF. The CDR3, as DNA: TGTGCCAGCAGTTTAGGAGCGGGTCTCGGCTACACCTTC. V gene TRBV28 combines with J gene TRBJ1-2; D not resolved. Trimming removed 2 bases at V and 8 bases at J, with 12 bases between. The CDR3 sequence is 13 residues long. Germline V CDR1 and CDR2: MDHEN, SYDVKM.